This TCR beta chain was recorded in a study of early T cells in non-severe SARS-CoV-2 infection (dated by TCRdb to the early 2020s). Context from the whole study: Bulk RNA from unsorted whole blood was used for TCR sequencing, so alpha and beta chains could not be paired. The full study reports these points: VDJdb matching was skewed toward anti-spike CD8 responses, so virus-specific expansions were likely underestimated and private and CD4 specificities were missed.

The study was a case-control design nested within a healthcare worker cohort in London, UK, with weekly nasopharyngeal swab PCR tests and blood sampling. Healthcare workers were recruited between 23 and 31 March 2020, during the week of the UK lockdown, and were followed weekly for up to about 15 weeks. At least ten counts were recorded for this clonotype. Its antigen remains unidentified. Qualities for individual bases were not recorded, and no much larger clone is one base off. The V end gives up 2 bases and the J end 8 bases, leaving 14 bases in the junction not matched to a gene. CDR1 and CDR2 are drawn from the germline V gene: LGHNT, FRNRAP. The CDR3 sequence holds 16 residues, the cysteine and phenylalanine included. The retained sequence is limited to the CDR3, 48 bases, with the frame set at the first base. Library construction relied on 5' RACE. TCRdb records NextSeq 500 as the sequencer. Unique molecular identifiers were attached to individual cDNA molecules in the TCR library protocol so that sequencing error and PCR bias could be corrected. Both TCR alpha and beta chains were sequenced, and tight co-correlation was observed between alpha and beta sequence abundances in each sample. In the paper's pipeline: Decombinator V4 was used to perform V gene, J gene and CDR3 annotation of TCR sequences. Expanded TCRs were defined as changing significantly between any two time points under a Poisson model with p below 0.0001. Abundances of TCRs were expressed as counts per million after normalisation to the total number of TCRs sequenced in each sample. MAIT TCRs were defined by TRAV1-2 paired with TRAJ12, TRAJ20 or TRAJ33, and iNKT TCRs by TRAV10 paired with TRAJ18. VDJdb, accessed on 1 November 2021, was searched for TCRs annotated for CMV, EBV and SARS-CoV-2, and TCRs annotated for more than one antigen were excluded. TCRdb cleaned the public reads at Q25 with fastp, built clones with MiXCR and kept in-frame beta chains. Rows merge per CDR3 protein into single entries with the most common DNA and genes. The V and J calls follow TCRdb's processing rather than the paper's. The sample table holds 30,000 to 45,000 distinct CDR3 sequences, of which around 6% were seen once. The ten biggest clones cover under 4.5% of the sample.

Material: whole blood, obtained at baseline. Recombination linked TRBV12-5 to TRBJ1-1; 7 bases in the junction line up with TRBD1. The TCR was taken from an adult who was a healthcare worker with PCR-confirmed SARS-CoV-2 infection or an uninfected control (not recorded which). The nucleotide sequence is given as TGTGCTAGTGGTTTGTCCGTGGGGACAGCCGTTACCGAAGCTTTCTTT. This yields the protein CASGLSVGTAVTEAFF.